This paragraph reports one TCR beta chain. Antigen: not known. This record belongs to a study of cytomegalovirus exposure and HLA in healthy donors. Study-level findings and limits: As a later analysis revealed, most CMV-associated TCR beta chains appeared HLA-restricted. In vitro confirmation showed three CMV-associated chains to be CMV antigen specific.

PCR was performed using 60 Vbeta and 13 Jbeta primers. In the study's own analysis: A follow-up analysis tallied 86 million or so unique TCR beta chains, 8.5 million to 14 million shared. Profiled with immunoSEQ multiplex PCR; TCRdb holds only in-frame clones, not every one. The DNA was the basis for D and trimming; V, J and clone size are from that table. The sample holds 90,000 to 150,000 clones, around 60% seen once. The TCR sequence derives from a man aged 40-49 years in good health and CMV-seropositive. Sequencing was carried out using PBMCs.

The DNA for the CDR3 is TGCGCCAGCAGTGGAGGACCTAGCGGAGCCTACAATGAGCAGTTCTTC. It specifies CASSGGPSGAYNEQFF. The V gene is TRBV10-1, the J gene TRBJ2-1; 7 bases map to TRBD2. This CDR3 comprises 16 residues. The germline V gene has CDR1 WNHNN and CDR2 SYGVQD (reference sequence). Trimming removed 4 bases from V and 2 bases from J; junction bases left unmatched: 8.